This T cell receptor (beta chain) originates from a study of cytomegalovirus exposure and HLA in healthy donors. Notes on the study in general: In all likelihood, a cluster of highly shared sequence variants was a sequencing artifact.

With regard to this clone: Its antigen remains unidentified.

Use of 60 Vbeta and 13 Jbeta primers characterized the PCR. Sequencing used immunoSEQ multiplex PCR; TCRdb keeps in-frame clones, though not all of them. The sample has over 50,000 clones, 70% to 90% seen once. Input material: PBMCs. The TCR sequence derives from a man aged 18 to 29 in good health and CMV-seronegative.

The CDR3 here is CASSEPLAGVGLAKNIQYF. The CDR3 nucleotides are TGTGCCAGCAGTGAACCGCTAGCGGGAGTGGGTCTAGCCAAAAACATTCAGTACTTC. The V gene is TRBV6-1, the J gene TRBJ2-4, with 10 bases that match TRBD2. V was pared by 2 bases and J by 0 bases, with 10 bases of the junction left unmatched. The CDR3 extends over 19 amino acids. Germline CDR1 is MNHNS and CDR2 is SASEGT.